These T cell receptor beta chains were read from a single sample in a study of memory CD4+ T cells and cytomegalovirus serostatus. Data came from immunoSEQ multiplex PCR; TCRdb stores just in-frame clones and leaves some out. Of under 55,000 clones in the sample, around 88% were seen once. Sequenced: memory CD4+ T cells from blood. These receptors were taken from an adult in good health and CMV-seropositive. CDR3s include the opening cysteine and the closing phenylalanine or tryptophan. D genes are given only for firm matches. Clone size is given for some rows only: seen once, a few or many times, or a class if the clone is expanded.

>15|TRBJ2-3|NA|NA|TRBV10-3
TGTGCCATCAGTGCGGGCAGGGAGGATACAGATACGCAGTATTTT
CAISAGREDTDTQYF
>15|TRBJ1-1|TRBD1|NA|TRBV7-8
TGTGCCAGCAGGGGACAGGGCACCATGAACACTGAAGCTTTCTTT
CASRGQGTMNTEAFF
>16|TRBJ2-7|TRBD2|NA|TRBV6-6
TGTGCCAGCAGTTACTCGGGGACTAGCGGGACCCACGAGCAGTACTTC
CASSYSGTSGTHEQYF
>15|TRBJ2-1|TRBD2|NA|TRBV2
TGTGCCAGCAGGCCACTAGCGGGGCCTCCCGGGGGGCAGTTCTTC
CASRPLAGPPGGQFF
>16|TRBJ1-2|TRBD1|NA|TRBV28
TGTGCCAGCTGGGGACAGGGAGGGGGCACTAACTATGGCTACACCTTC
CASWGQGGGTNYGYTF
>14|TRBJ2-1|NA|NA|TRBV18
TGTGCCAGCTCACCGCCGGGGCCTGGGGATGAGCAGTTCTTC
CASSPPGPGDEQFF
>15|TRBJ2-5|NA|NA|TRBV18
TGTGCCAGCTCTCACGACGGGACTTACCAAGAGACCCAGTACTTC
CASSHDGTYQETQYF
>16|TRBJ1-3|NA|NA|TRBV7-8
TGTGCCAGCAGCTTTTCGAGCAGGGCAGGAGGAAACACCATATATTTT
CASSFSSRAGGNTIYF
>17|TRBJ2-1|NA|NA|TRBV4-3
TGCGCCAGCAGCCAAGATCTAATGGTAGCAGTATACAATGAGCAGTTCTTC
CASSQDLMVAVYNEQFF
>12|TRBJ1-1|NA|few|TRBV28
TGTGCCAGCAGTCAAGGACGGTTTGAAGCTTTCTTT
CASSQGRFEAFF
>14|TRBJ2-3|NA|NA|TRBV10-3
TGTGCCATCGGTGAGGCCTTGAGCACAGATACGCAGTATTTT
CAIGEALSTDTQYF
>16|TRBJ1-1|NA|NA|TRBV9
TGTGCCAGCAGCGTAGCTCCCTCCGCTTTGAACACTGAAGCTTTCTTT
CASSVAPSALNTEAFF
>16|TRBJ2-1|TRBD2|NA|TRBV11-3
TGTGCCAGCAGCTTAGATGGGGACTACTCCTACAATGAGCAGTTCTTC
CASSLDGDYSYNEQFF
>16|TRBJ1-3|NA|NA|TRBV6-6
TGTGCCAGCAGTTACCCGGGAGCACAGAGTGGAAACACCATATATTTT
CASSYPGAQSGNTIYF
>12|TRBJ2-3|NA|NA|TRBV7-2
TGTGCCAGCAGCTTAGGTATAGATACGCAGTATTTT
CASSLGIDTQYF
>19|TRBJ1-5|TRBD1|NA|TRBV5-5
TGTGCCAGCAGCTCGGGACCAGGGGGCGCGATTGGAAGCAATCAGCCCCAGCATTTT
CASSSGPGGAIGSNQPQHF
>15|TRBJ1-2|NA|NA|TRBV7-2
TGTGCCAGCAGCTCTACAGTGCCCTGGGGCTATGGCTACACCTTC
CASSSTVPWGYGYTF
>16|TRBJ1-2|NA|NA|TRBV5-5
TGTGCCAGCAGCTTCCGGATGGGCGACAGAGGCCATGGCTACACCTTC
CASSFRMGDRGHGYTF
>17|TRBJ2-5|TRBD1|NA|TRBV7-2
TGTGCCAGCAGCTTGCACGATACTGGGACAGTCCAGGAGACCCAGTACTTC
CASSLHDTGTVQETQYF
>14|TRBJ2-2|NA|NA|TRBV27
TGTGCCAGCAGTTTTAAAGGACTCCGGGGGGAGCTGTTTTTT
CASSFKGLRGELFF
>15|TRBJ2-1|TRBD1|NA|TRBV7-9
TGTGCCAGCAGCAATACAGGGGGCAACGTGAATGAGCAGTTCTTC
CASSNTGGNVNEQFF
>13|TRBJ1-2|TRBD1|NA|TRBV9
TGTGCCAGCAGCGTGCAGGGGGCAGGAGGCTACACCTTC
CASSVQGAGGYTF